Each of the 26 T cell receptor beta chains below was sequenced from the same sample in a study of shared clonotypes between healthy human individuals. Profiled with immunoSEQ multiplex PCR; TCRdb holds only in-frame clones, not every one. Of about 560,000 clones in the sample, 70% to 80% were seen once. Sequenced: PBMCs. These receptors came from a woman aged 40 to 50 in good health. Some clones in this sample may be carry-over from other donors' samples.

The chain carries TRBV7-8 and TRBJ2-5; the D gene could be TRBD1 or TRBD2 (5 bases each). Trimming stripped 5 bases from V and 2 bases from J, with 15 bases between. This CDR3 has 15 amino acids. Germline V gene lookup returns CDR1 SGHVS and CDR2 FQNEAQ. The CDR3 loop is CASSQTRTLQETQYF. In DNA form, the CDR3 reads TGTGCCAGCAGCCAAACTAGGACACTTCAAGAGACCCAGTACTTC.

This clone was detected only a few times. The chain carries TRBV4-1 and TRBJ2-2, with D perhaps being TRBD1 or TRBD2 (6 bases each). Trimming shortened V by 1 base and J by 3 bases, and 12 bases separated the two germline ends. The CDR3 has 16 residues. From germline, CDR1 is MGHRA and CDR2 YSYEKL. The DNA for the CDR3 is TGCGCCAGCAGCCAAGGGTGGGGGGCACACACCGGGGAGCTGTTTTTT. It encodes CASSQGWGAHTGELFF.

The gene calls are TRBV10-3 and TRBJ2-3, with D hard to call. Trimming stripped 4 bases from V and 5 bases from J, with 10 bases between. The germline CDR1 and CDR2 sequences are ENHRY and SYGVKD. The CDR3 sequence is 13 residues long. This CDR3 reads CAISVSGRDTQYF. CDR3 bases: TGTGCCATCAGTGTATCCGGCCGAGATACGCAGTATTTT.

This sequence joins TRBV5-8 and TRBJ1-3; D remains ambiguous. CDR1 is SGHTS and CDR2 is YDEGEE in the germline V gene. V was cut by 0 bases and J by 2 bases, with 6 bases left in between. The length of the CDR3 is 14 residues. CDR3 loop: CASSLAVAGNTIYF. The CDR3 DNA reads TGTGCCAGCAGCTTGGCGGTCGCTGGAAACACCATATATTTT.

This chain connects TRBV7-6 to TRBJ2-7; TRBD1 matches 9 bases. V was clipped by 5 bases and J by 4 bases; unmatched bases: 6. The CDR3 has 14 amino acids. Germline V gene lookup returns CDR1 SGHVS and CDR2 FNYEAQ. The CDR3: CASSARDRVYEQYF. The CDR3, as DNA: TGTGCCAGCAGCGCCCGGGACAGGGTTTACGAGCAGTACTTC.

V and J are TRBV30 and TRBJ2-7; 14 bases fit TRBD2. Germline CDR1 and CDR2: GTSNPN and SVGIG (reference sequence). Losses at the gene ends were 4 bases for V and 2 bases for J; bases not matched to a gene: 1. This CDR3 is 14 amino acids long. The CDR3 DNA reads as TGTGCCTGGAAGGGACTAGCGGGGGCCTACGAGCAGTACTTC. As protein: CAWKGLAGAYEQYF.

Worth noting for this clone: The same CDR3 can be traced to other DNA sequences in this sample. The rearrangement uses TRBV20-1 and TRBJ2-7, with D uncertain. The V and J ends lost 2 bases and 5 bases respectively, with 7 bases between them. This CDR3 is 11 amino acids long. CDR1 DFQATT and CDR2 SNEGSKA come from the germline V gene (reference sequence). The CDR3 reads CSARLVDEQYF. The CDR3 coding sequence is TGCAGTGCTAGACTGGTTGACGAGCAGTACTTC.

To note about this clone: With a far larger clone one base away, a read error is the likely cause. This chain links TRBV29-1 with TRBJ1-1, with a weak D call TRBD1 (5 bases). Per germline, CDR1 SQVTM and CDR2 ANQGSEA. The CDR3 spans 12 residues. Trimming took off 7 bases at V and 1 base at J, with 10 bases between the two ends. CDR3 loop: CSGGLQNTEAFF. The CDR3 DNA reads TGCAGCGGGGGACTGCAGAACACTGAAGCTTTCTTT. Together with reference TRBV29-1 and TRBJ1-1, the CDR3 gives the full variable domain: SAVISQKPSRDICQRGTSLTIQCQVDSQVTMMFWYRQQPGQSLTLIATANQGSEATYESGFVIDKFPISRPNLTFSTLTVSNMSPEDSSIYLCSGGLQNTEAFFGQGTRLTVV.

This clone was seen a few times. The chain couples TRBV28 to TRBJ2-1; 8 bases align to TRBD2. The length of the CDR3 is 13 residues. Germline CDR1 reads MDHEN; CDR2 reads SYDVKM. Germline trimming cut 10 bases from V and 1 base from J; bases unmatched to any gene: 3. The CDR3 protein is CATLAGSYNEQFF. CDR3 bases: TGTGCCACCTTAGCGGGATCCTACAATGAGCAGTTCTTC.

With respect to this clone: A read error may be the cause here, since a much bigger clone is one base away. V is TRBV28 and J is TRBJ1-6, with TRBD1 matching over 8 bases. The CDR3 is made up of 16 amino acids. V shed 4 bases and J 6 bases; nucleotides not matched to a gene: 8. Germline CDR1 is MDHEN and CDR2 is SYDVKM. The CDR3: CASSYWVTGGNSPLHF. The CDR3, as DNA: TGTGCCAGCAGTTACTGGGTCACAGGGGGTAATTCACCCCTCCACTTT. The variable domain in full, completed from reference TRBV28 and TRBJ1-6, reads DVKVTQSSRYLVKRTGEKVFLECVQDMDHENMFWYRQDPGLGLRLIYFSYDVKMKEKGDIPEGYSVSREKKERFSLILESASTNQTSMYLCASSYWVTGGNSPLHFGNGTRLTVT.

This rearrangement joins TRBV4-2 to TRBJ2-1; D not resolved. Germline V gene data show CDR1 as LGHNA and CDR2 as YNFKEQ. This CDR3 region has 15 residues. V was shortened by 0 bases and J by 1 base, with 7 bases between the two germline ends. CDR3: CASSQDPRSYNEQFF. CDR3 coding DNA: TGTGCCAGCAGCCAAGATCCTAGGTCCTACAATGAGCAGTTCTTC.

J is TRBJ2-1 and V is TRBV29-1; D not certain. The CDR3 loop spans 14 amino acids. The germline V gene has CDR1 SQVTM and CDR2 ANQGSEA. Trimming removed 3 bases from V and 2 bases from J, with 11 bases in between. The CDR3 reads CSVERQSTYNEQFF. CDR3 nucleotides: TGCAGCGTTGAGAGGCAGAGTACCTACAATGAGCAGTTCTTC.

This chain uses TRBV30 with TRBJ2-5, with 7 bases identical to TRBD2. V trimming: 7 bases; J trimming: 5 bases; junction bases outside the gene matches: 7. CDR1 GTSNPN and CDR2 SVGIG come from the germline V gene (reference sequence). The CDR3 is 12 residues long. CDR3 residues: CAFLTSRETQYF. Written as DNA, the CDR3 is TGTGCCTTCCTGACTAGCCGGGAGACCCAGTACTTC.

The sample holds one count of this clone. The chain recombines TRBV2 with TRBJ2-3, with 7 positions matching TRBD2. With 6 bases clipped from V and 5 bases from J, the junction kept 8 bases outside the gene matches. The CDR3 runs 14 residues. Germline V gives CDR1 SNHLY, CDR2 FYNNEI. CDR3 sequence (DNA): TGTGCCAGCAGCCCTAGGCCGGGGGGAGATACGCAGTATTTT. Residues: CASSPRPGGDTQYF.

This clone was observed a few times. The rearrangement links TRBV10-1 to TRBJ2-7; D possibly corresponds to TRBD2 (7 bases). V gave up 8 bases and J gave up 6 bases, with 17 bases separating them. The CDR3 contains 13 residues. In germline, CDR1 is WNHNN, CDR2 SYGVQD (reference sequence). As DNA, the CDR3 is TGCGCCAGCTCCGAACAAAGGGGGGGCGAGCAGTACTTC. It specifies CASSEQRGGEQYF.

The rearrangement uses TRBV7-9 and TRBJ2-3; a weak D match, TRBD1 (6 bases). Deletions cut 3 bases from V and 2 bases from J, with 9 bases between. This CDR3 comprises 14 residues. Germline CDR1 is SEHNR and CDR2 is FQNEAQ (reference sequence). CDR3 residues: CASSFGQFTDTQYF. The CDR3 DNA follows: TGTGCCAGCAGCTTCGGACAGTTCACAGATACGCAGTATTTT.

The rearrangement joins TRBV10-3 to TRBJ2-1; 11 bases are shared with TRBD2. The CDR3 length is 16 residues. Looked up from germline, CDR1 is ENHRY and CDR2 is SYGVKD. V was clipped by 7 bases and J by 2 bases; unmatched bases: 7. The CDR3 sequence is CAITGTSGTTYNEQFF. The CDR3 DNA sequence: TGTGCCATCACTGGGACTAGCGGCACCACCTACAATGAGCAGTTCTTC.

This clone showed up just a few times. The rearrangement joins TRBV5-1 to TRBJ2-2; D gene uncertain. Trimming shortened V by 6 bases and J by 7 bases, and 16 bases separated the two germline ends. Germline CDR1 reads SGHRS; CDR2 reads YFSETQ. This CDR3 spans 14 amino acids. The CDR3 coding sequence is TGCGCCAGCACCCTTGAACTCGATGTCGGGGAGCTGTTTTTT. This translates into CASTLELDVGELFF.

On this clone itself: Given a much more abundant clone one base away, this may be a read error. Different DNA sequences within this sample yield the same CDR3. The genes are TRBV2 and TRBJ1-1; D remains ambiguous. V was trimmed by 1 base and J by 1 base, leaving 4 bases between them. The CDR3 runs 13 residues. Germline loops: CDR1 SNHLY, CDR2 FYNNEI. The DNA of the CDR3 is TGTGCCAGCAGTGAAGGCCCGAACACTGAAGCTTTCTTT. Its protein is CASSEGPNTEAFF.

The CDR3 sequence is CAISDTGYGTEAFF. CDR3 nucleotides: TGTGCCATCAGTGATACAGGTTACGGTACTGAAGCTTTCTTT. This chain joins TRBV10-3 and TRBJ1-1; D may be TRBD1 (5 bases). The V and J ends lost 3 bases and 5 bases respectively, with 13 bases between them. The length of the CDR3 is 14 residues. Germline V gene sequence: CDR1 ENHRY, CDR2 SYGVKD.

In this sample, this clone turned up a few times. The chain uses TRBV28 and TRBJ2-2; 7 nucleotides agree with TRBD2. Germline V gene lookup returns CDR1 MDHEN and CDR2 SYDVKM. The length of the CDR3 is 16 residues. Trimming removed 5 bases from V and 2 bases from J; junction bases left unmatched: 8. CDR3 bases: TGTGCCAGCAGTCTTCGGGGGAGGGAAAACACCGGGGAGCTGTTTTTT. It codes for CASSLRGRENTGELFF.

The chain couples TRBV5-4 to TRBJ1-2, with D possibly matching TRBD1 (6 bases). From germline, CDR1 is SGHNT and CDR2 YYREEE (reference sequence). Trimming stripped 4 bases from V and 2 bases from J, with 21 bases between. This CDR3 region has 17 residues. The CDR3 reads CASSRGGAGALNYGYTF. The CDR3 DNA reads TGTGCCAGCAGCAGAGGCGGCGCAGGGGCCCTAAACTATGGCTACACCTTC. The variable domain in full, with the rest retrieved from reference TRBV5-4 and TRBJ1-2, is ETGVTQSPTHLIKTRGQQVTLRCSSQSGHNTVSWYQQALGQGPQFIFQYYREEENGRGNFPPRFSGLQFPNYSSELNVNALELDDSALYLCASSRGGAGALNYGYTFGSGTRLTVV.

This clone was seen just once. Here the CDR3 reads CASNSLMGVITDTQYF. The CDR3 bases are TGTGCCAGCAACTCCCTCATGGGGGTTATTACAGATACGCAGTATTTT. The V gene is TRBV11-2, the J gene TRBJ2-3, with D possibly being TRBD1 or TRBD2 (5 bases each). This CDR3 has 16 residues. The V gene's germline CDR1 is SGHAT and CDR2 FQNNGV. V lost 7 bases and J 3 bases, leaving 20 bases between the germline ends.

The rearrangement links TRBV7-2 to TRBJ1-1; 8 bases line up with TRBD1. There are 16 residues in the CDR3. V lost 4 bases to trimming and J lost 6 bases; unmatched junction nucleotides: 13. CDR1 SGHTA and CDR2 FQGNSA come from the germline V gene. Written as DNA, the CDR3 is TGTGCCAGCAGCTCAGGACAGGGTAAGGTTTTCGCTGAAGCTTTCTTT. Its translation is CASSSGQGKVFAEAFF.

This sequence joins TRBV6-5 and TRBJ2-7; tentative D call: TRBD1 (6 bases). The V end was cut by 0 bases, the J end by 3 bases, with 12 bases between. Looked up from germline, CDR1 is MNHEY and CDR2 is SVGAGI. This CDR3 has 15 amino acids. Here the CDR3 DNA reads TGTGCCAGCAGTTACTCGCACAGGGAAGACTACGAGCAGTACTTC. It encodes CASSYSHREDYEQYF.

This chain links TRBV30 with TRBJ1-4; TRBD1 is a possible D gene (5 bases). The CDR3 sequence is 14 residues long. CDR1 is GTSNPN, CDR2 SVGIG, per germline (reference sequence). V was trimmed by 8 bases and J by 0 bases, leaving 13 bases between them. The CDR3, as DNA: TGTGCCGTAACGGGACGGGCAACTAATGAAAAACTGTTTTTT. It encodes CAVTGRATNEKLFF.